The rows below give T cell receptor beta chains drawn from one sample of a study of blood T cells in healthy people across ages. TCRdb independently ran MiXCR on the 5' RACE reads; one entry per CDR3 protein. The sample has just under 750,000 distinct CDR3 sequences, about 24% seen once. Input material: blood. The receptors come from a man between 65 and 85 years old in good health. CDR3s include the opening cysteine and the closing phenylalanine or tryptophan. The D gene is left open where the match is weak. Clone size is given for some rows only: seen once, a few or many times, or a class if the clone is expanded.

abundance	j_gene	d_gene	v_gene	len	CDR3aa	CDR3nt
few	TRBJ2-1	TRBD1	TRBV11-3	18	CASSEDRGLVRSYNEQFF	TGTGCCAGCAGCGAGGACAGGGGGCTAGTTCGCTCCTACAATGAGCAGTTCTTC
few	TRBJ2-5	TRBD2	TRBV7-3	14	CASSFQASGETQYF	TGTGCCAGCAGCTTTCAGGCTAGCGGGGAGACCCAGTACTTC
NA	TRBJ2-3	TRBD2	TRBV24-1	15	CATSVGLGLTDTQYF	TGTGCCACCAGTGTGGGACTAGGCCTCACAGATACGCAGTATTTT
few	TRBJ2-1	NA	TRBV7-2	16	CASSLLGPRTNNEQFF	TGTGCCAGCAGCTTATTGGGCCCCCGAACCAACAATGAGCAGTTCTTC
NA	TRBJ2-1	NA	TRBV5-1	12	CASSGDAWEQFF	TGCGCCAGCAGCGGGGACGCCTGGGAGCAGTTCTTC
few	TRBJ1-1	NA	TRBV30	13	CAWSLGRHTEAFF	TGTGCCTGGAGTCTGGGACGGCACACTGAAGCTTTCTTT
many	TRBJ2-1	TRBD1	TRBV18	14	CASSPQGQGNEQFF	TGTGCCAGCTCACCTCAGGGACAGGGGAATGAGCAGTTCTTC
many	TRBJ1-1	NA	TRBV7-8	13	CASSRQPNTEAFF	TGTGCCAGCAGCCGACAGCCGAACACTGAAGCTTTCTTT
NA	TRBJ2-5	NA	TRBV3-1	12	CASSPDPGTQYF	TGTGCCAGCAGCCCGGACCCAGGGACCCAGTACTTC
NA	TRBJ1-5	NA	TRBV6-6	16	CASSYTQPDSNQPQHF	TGTGCCAGCAGTTATACGCAGCCGGATAGCAATCAGCCCCAGCATTTT
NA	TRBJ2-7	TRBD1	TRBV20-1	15	CGAPGQGARTYEQYF	TGCGGTGCTCCTGGGCAGGGGGCGAGGACCTACGAGCAGTACTTC
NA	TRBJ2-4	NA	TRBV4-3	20	CASSQDLAPAGTPRENIQYF	TGCGCCAGCAGCCAAGATCTCGCGCCCGCCGGGACCCCACGGGAAAACATTCAGTACTTC
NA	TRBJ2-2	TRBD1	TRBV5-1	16	CASSAGTGRNTGELFF	TGCGCCAGCAGCGCCGGGACAGGGAGAAACACCGGGGAGCTGTTTTTT
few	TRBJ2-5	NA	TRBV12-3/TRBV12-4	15	CASSLRLANQETQYF	TGTGCCAGCAGTTTAAGGCTAGCCAATCAAGAGACCCAGTACTTC
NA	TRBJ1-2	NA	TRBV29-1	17	CSVDGREAGLRNYGYTF	TGCAGCGTTGACGGTCGGGAAGCGGGACTCCGGAACTATGGCTACACCTTC
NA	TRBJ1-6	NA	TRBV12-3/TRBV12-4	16	CASSLWELSYNSPLHF	TGTGCCAGCAGTTTGTGGGAGCTCTCCTATAATTCACCCCTCCACTTT
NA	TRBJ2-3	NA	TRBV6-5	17	CASSPGLLGSRTDTQYF	TGTGCCAGCAGCCCGGGACTTCTCGGATCCCGCACAGATACGCAGTATTTT
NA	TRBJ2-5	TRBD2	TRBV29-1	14	CGIPSGSGMETQYF	TGCGGGATTCCCAGCGGGAGTGGGATGGAGACCCAGTACTTC
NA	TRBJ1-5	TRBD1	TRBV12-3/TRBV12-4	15	CASSGTGGGWQPQHF	TGTGCCAGCTCCGGGACAGGGGGCGGATGGCAGCCCCAGCATTTT
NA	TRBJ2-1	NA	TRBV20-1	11	CSADRDPSRFF	TGCAGTGCGGACCGGGACCCTTCTCGGTTCTTC
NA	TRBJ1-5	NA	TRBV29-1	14	CSVTTGLANQPQHF	TGCAGCGTGACAACAGGGCTTGCAAATCAGCCCCAGCATTTT
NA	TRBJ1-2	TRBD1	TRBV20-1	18	CSARARPRQGEANYGYTF	TGCAGTGCTAGAGCACGACCCAGACAGGGAGAGGCTAACTATGGCTACACCTTC
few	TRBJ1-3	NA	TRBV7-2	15	CAGSKGPDSGNTIYF	TGTGCCGGCAGCAAGGGACCCGACTCTGGAAACACCATATATTTT
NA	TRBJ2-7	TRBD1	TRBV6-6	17	CASSSTSGTGFSYEQYF	TGTGCCAGTAGTTCCACCTCCGGGACAGGGTTCTCCTACGAGCAGTACTTC
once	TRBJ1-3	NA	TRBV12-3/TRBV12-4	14	CASSLTQGWHTIYF	TGTGCCAGCAGTTTAACACAGGGTTGGCACACCATATATTTT
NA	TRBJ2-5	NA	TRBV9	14	CASSVTLTGTAQYF	TGTGCCAGCAGCGTAACCTTGACAGGTACGGCCCAGTACTTC
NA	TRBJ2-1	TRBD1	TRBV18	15	CASSLDRGLINEQFF	TGTGCCAGCTCACTGGACAGGGGGCTAATAAATGAGCAGTTCTTC
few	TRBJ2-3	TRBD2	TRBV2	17	CASPTSGRAVWSDTQYF	TGTGCCAGCCCGACTAGCGGGAGGGCCGTGTGGTCAGATACGCAGTATTTT
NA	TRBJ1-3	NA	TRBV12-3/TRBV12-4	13	CATSRGSGNTIYF	TGTGCCACCTCCAGAGGGTCTGGAAACACCATATATTTT
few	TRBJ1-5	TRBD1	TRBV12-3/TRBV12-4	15	CASSSGQVRNQPQHF	TGTGCCAGCAGTTCGGGACAGGTTAGGAATCAGCCCCAGCATTTT
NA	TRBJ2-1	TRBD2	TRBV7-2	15	CASSAAGLANNEQFF	TGTGCCAGCAGCGCAGCGGGACTAGCTAACAATGAGCAGTTCTTC
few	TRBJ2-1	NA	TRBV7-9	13	CASEDRGGNEQFF	TGTGCCAGCGAGGACCGAGGGGGCAATGAGCAGTTCTTC
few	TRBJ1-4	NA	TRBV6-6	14	CASSYFGQGEKLFF	TGTGCCAGCAGTTACTTCGGCCAGGGAGAAAAACTGTTTTTT
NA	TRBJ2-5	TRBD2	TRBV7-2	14	CASSRERGVRTQYF	TGTGCCAGCAGCAGAGAGCGGGGAGTGAGGACCCAGTACTTC
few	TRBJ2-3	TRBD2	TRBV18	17	CASSSAVAGGITDTQYF	TGTGCCAGCTCCTCTGCAGTAGCGGGGGGGATCACAGATACGCAGTATTTT
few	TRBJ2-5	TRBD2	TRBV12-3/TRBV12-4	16	CASSDSGRGTKETQYF	TGTGCCAGCAGTGATAGCGGGAGAGGGACGAAAGAGACCCAGTACTTC
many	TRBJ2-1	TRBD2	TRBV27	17	CASSPFRGLAGVWEQFF	TGTGCCAGCAGCCCTTTCAGGGGACTAGCGGGAGTTTGGGAGCAGTTCTTC
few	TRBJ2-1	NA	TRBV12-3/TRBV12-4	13	CASRFPGYNEQFF	TGTGCCAGCAGGTTCCCTGGGTACAATGAGCAGTTCTTC
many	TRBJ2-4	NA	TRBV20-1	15	CSATPVDITSIIQYF	TGCAGTGCTACGCCGGTCGACATTACGTCTATCATTCAGTACTTC
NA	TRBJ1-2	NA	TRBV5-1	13	CASSPVGVYGYTF	TGCGCCAGCAGCCCGGTAGGGGTATATGGCTACACCTTC
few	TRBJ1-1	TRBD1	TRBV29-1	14	CSVDRTGGNTEAFF	TGCAGCGTTGACCGGACAGGGGGCAACACTGAAGCTTTCTTT